The clone carrying this T cell receptor (beta chain) has a single count. Documented time point: patch test 3, about 24 weeks after DPC sensitization. The treatment here: therapeutic diphenylcyclopropenone sensitization with weekly scalp DPC. Blood sampling preceded each patch test application. The data derive from a study of human T cells and chemical hapten exposure. Study overall: Scalp application of diphenylcyclopropenone was performed weekly in patients across the entire roughly 23-week study. Epicutaneous patch tests delivered 0.01% DPC to the upper back, with evaluation at 6 days.

Each CDR3 protein is one row after TCRdb ran MiXCR on the RACE reads. The sample lists roughly 150,000 distinct CDR3 sequences; roughly a quarter were seen once. The V gene lost 8 bases and the J gene lost 2 bases, with 11 bases spanning the gap. Germline values: CDR1 ENHRY, CDR2 SYGVKD. The CDR3 loop spans 13 amino acids. The V and J genes are TRBV10-3 and TRBJ2-3, with D tentatively TRBD2 (7 bases). This specimen was whole blood, taken in connection with sensitization to the hapten diphenylcyclopropenone (DPC). The TCR sequence derives from a woman aged 18 to 35 with alopecia areata. Some clones in this sample may be carry-over from other donors' samples. CDR3 amino acids: CAIGGGPTDTQYF. Here the CDR3 DNA reads TGTGCCATCGGGGGGGGGCCCACAGATACGCAGTATTTT.